A selection of T cell receptor beta chains follows, all from one sample in a study of blood T cell repertoires in COVID-19. Clones were read by immunoSEQ multiplex PCR, and TCRdb kept only the in-frame ones, dropping some. Among approximately 50,000 clones listed, about 89% were seen once. Sequencing was performed on peripheral blood. All receptors come from a human donor in a cohort sampled during active COVID-19. Both conserved end residues are trimmed from each CDR3. Each record gives: V gene, D gene, CDR3 protein. D genes are given only for firm matches.

v_gene: TRBV28; d_gene: TRBD2; CDR3aa: ASSLGTSRNEQF
v_gene: TRBV18; d_gene: -; CDR3aa: ASSPGLKLTDTQY
v_gene: TRBV19; d_gene: -; CDR3aa: ASISNRAGDEQY
v_gene: TRBV7-2; d_gene: -; CDR3aa: ASSLDPGLYEQY
v_gene: TRBV28; d_gene: TRBD1; CDR3aa: ASSLPATGNDEQY
v_gene: TRBV18; d_gene: -; CDR3aa: ASSGPNGLNTGELF
v_gene: TRBV5-6; d_gene: -; CDR3aa: ASSLWRSGYT
v_gene: TRBV6-6; d_gene: -; CDR3aa: ASSPERGEAF
v_gene: TRBV7-2; d_gene: TRBD1; CDR3aa: ASSLGVGTGVSYGYT
v_gene: TRBV24-1; d_gene: -; CDR3aa: ATSPSGGTQYEQY
v_gene: TRBV19; d_gene: -; CDR3aa: ASSLGGRNTGELF
v_gene: TRBV5-1; d_gene: -; CDR3aa: ASSPGYGGNTIY
v_gene: TRBV2; d_gene: -; CDR3aa: ASSQTGAYGYT
v_gene: TRBV6-2/TRBV6-3; d_gene: TRBD2; CDR3aa: ASSPKGRADTQY
v_gene: TRBV19; d_gene: TRBD1; CDR3aa: ASRKGEGASYEQY
v_gene: TRBV9; d_gene: TRBD1; CDR3aa: ASSVEGQGGNSPLH
v_gene: TRBV28; d_gene: -; CDR3aa: ASSRGLYGYT
v_gene: TRBV6-4; d_gene: TRBD2; CDR3aa: ASSRLAEGGNEQF
v_gene: TRBV15; d_gene: TRBD2; CDR3aa: ATSRDVLAGGEQY
v_gene: TRBV6-5; d_gene: -; CDR3aa: ASSRGNSPLH
v_gene: TRBV5-4; d_gene: TRBD1; CDR3aa: ASSPGTASTDTQY
v_gene: TRBV2; d_gene: TRBD1; CDR3aa: ASSENRGGYGYT
v_gene: TRBV30; d_gene: TRBD2; CDR3aa: AWSVAGGYQETQY
v_gene: TRBV30; d_gene: -; CDR3aa: AWSVSYNEKLF
v_gene: TRBV28; d_gene: TRBD2; CDR3aa: ASSLRLAGGEQY
v_gene: TRBV5-8; d_gene: -; CDR3aa: ASSFGSRTDSLSYEQY
v_gene: TRBV7-9; d_gene: -; CDR3aa: ASSLVLTRGSSGNTIY
v_gene: TRBV9; d_gene: TRBD1; CDR3aa: ASSINTGDTGETQY
v_gene: TRBV10-3; d_gene: TRBD1; CDR3aa: AIRDGQGRSDYT
v_gene: TRBV19; d_gene: -; CDR3aa: ASSIPGSTDTQY
v_gene: TRBV6-6; d_gene: TRBD2; CDR3aa: ASSQTRLADNEQF
v_gene: TRBV29-1; d_gene: TRBD1; CDR3aa: SVEVPGTAYEQY
v_gene: TRBV7-9; d_gene: -; CDR3aa: ASSLTGSNSPLH